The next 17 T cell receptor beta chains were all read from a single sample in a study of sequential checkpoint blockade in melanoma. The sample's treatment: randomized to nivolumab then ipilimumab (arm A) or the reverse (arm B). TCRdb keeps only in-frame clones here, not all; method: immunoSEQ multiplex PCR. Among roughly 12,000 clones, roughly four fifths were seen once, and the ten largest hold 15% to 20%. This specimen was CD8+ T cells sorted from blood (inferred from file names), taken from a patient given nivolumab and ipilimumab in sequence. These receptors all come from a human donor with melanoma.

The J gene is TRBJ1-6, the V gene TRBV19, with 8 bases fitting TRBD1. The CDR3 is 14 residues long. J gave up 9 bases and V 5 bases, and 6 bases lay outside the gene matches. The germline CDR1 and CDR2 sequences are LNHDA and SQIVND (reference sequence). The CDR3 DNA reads TGTGCCAGTAGTCCGACAGGGGAGACTTCACCCCTCCACTTT. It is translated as CASSPTGETSPLHF. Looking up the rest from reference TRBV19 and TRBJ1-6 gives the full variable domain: DGGITQSPKYLFRKEGQNVTLSCEQNLNHDAMYWYRQDPGQGLRLIYYSQIVNDFQKGDIAEGYSVSREKKESFPLTVTSAQKNPTAFYLCASSPTGETSPLHFGNGTRLTVT.

The DNA for the CDR3 is TGTGCCAGCAGTTTTCTGGAGGGAGGGCCAGGGGAGACCCAGTACTTC. Translated, it gives CASSFLEGGPGETQYF. The chain links TRBV28 to TRBJ2-5; 7 nucleotides agree with TRBD2. The CDR3 has 16 amino acids. Losses at the gene ends were 3 bases for V and 5 bases for J; bases not matched to a gene: 12. Germline V gene lookup returns CDR1 MDHEN and CDR2 SYDVKM.

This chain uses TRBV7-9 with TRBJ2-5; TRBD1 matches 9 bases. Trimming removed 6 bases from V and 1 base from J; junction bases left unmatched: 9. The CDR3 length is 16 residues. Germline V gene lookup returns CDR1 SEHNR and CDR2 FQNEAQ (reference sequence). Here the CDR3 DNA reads TGTGCCAGCAGGTCATCGGGACAGGGCCCCCAAGAGACCCAGTACTTC. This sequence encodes CASRSSGQGPQETQYF.

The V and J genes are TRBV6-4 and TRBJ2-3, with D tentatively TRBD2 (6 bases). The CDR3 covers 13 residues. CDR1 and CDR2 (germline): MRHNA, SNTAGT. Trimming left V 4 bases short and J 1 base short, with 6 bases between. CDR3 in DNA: TGTGCCAGCAGTGCGGGGGGCACAGATACGCAGTATTTT. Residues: CASSAGGTDTQYF.

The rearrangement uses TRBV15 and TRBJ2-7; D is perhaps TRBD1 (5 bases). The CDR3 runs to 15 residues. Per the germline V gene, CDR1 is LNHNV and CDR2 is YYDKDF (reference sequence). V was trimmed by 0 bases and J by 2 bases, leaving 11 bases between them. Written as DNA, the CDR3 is TGTGCCACCAGCAGAGACGACAGTGCAACCTACGAGCAGTACTTC. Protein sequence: CATSRDDSATYEQYF.

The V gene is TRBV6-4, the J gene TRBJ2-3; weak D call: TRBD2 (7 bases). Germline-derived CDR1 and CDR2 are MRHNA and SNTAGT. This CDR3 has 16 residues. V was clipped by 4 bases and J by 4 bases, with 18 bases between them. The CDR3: CASSVEGGGNSDTQYF. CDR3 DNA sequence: TGTGCCAGCAGTGTTGAGGGGGGGGGCAACTCAGATACGCAGTATTTT.

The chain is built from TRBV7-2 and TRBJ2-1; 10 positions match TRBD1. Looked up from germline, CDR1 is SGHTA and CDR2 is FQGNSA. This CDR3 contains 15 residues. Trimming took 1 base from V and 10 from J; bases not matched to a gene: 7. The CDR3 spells CASSLDGTGAMEQFF. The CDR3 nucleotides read TGTGCCAGCAGCTTAGATGGGACAGGGGCCATGGAGCAGTTCTTC. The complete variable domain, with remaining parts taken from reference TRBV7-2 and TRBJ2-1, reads GAGVSQSPSNKVTEKGKDVELRCDPISGHTALYWYRQSLGQGLEFLIYFQGNSAPDKSGLPSDRFSAERTGGSVSTLTIQRTQQEDSAVYLCASSLDGTGAMEQFFGPGTRLTVL.

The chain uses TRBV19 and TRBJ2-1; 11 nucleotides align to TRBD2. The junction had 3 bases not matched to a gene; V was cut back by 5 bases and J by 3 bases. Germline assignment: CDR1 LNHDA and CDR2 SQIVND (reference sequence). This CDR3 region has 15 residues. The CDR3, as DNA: TGTGCCAGTAGTCTTAGCGGGAGGGGCTACAATGAGCAGTTCTTC. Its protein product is CASSLSGRGYNEQFF. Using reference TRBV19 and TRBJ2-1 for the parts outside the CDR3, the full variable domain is DGGITQSPKYLFRKEGQNVTLSCEQNLNHDAMYWYRQDPGQGLRLIYYSQIVNDFQKGDIAEGYSVSREKKESFPLTVTSAQKNPTAFYLCASSLSGRGYNEQFFGPGTRLTVL.

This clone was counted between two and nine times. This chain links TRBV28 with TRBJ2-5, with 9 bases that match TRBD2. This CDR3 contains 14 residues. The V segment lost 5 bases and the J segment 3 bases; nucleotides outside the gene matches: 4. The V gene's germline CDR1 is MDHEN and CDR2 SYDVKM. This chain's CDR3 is CASSHPSGKETQYF. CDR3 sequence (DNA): TGTGCCAGCAGTCACCCTAGCGGGAAAGAGACCCAGTACTTC.

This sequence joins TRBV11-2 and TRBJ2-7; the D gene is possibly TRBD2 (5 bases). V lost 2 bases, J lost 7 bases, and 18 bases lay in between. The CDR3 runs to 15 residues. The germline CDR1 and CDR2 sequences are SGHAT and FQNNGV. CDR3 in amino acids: CASSLSPGFSQEQYF. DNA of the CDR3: TGTGCCAGCAGCTTATCACCGGGGTTTAGCCAGGAGCAGTACTTC.

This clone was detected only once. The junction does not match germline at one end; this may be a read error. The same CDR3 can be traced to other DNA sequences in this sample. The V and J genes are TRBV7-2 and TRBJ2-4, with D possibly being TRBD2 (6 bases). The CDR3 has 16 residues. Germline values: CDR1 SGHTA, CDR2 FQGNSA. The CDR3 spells CASSPTRYRAKNIQYF. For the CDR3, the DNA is TGCGCCAGCAGCCCGACTAGGTATCGTGCCAAAAACATTCAGTACTTC. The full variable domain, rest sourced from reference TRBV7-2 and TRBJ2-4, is GAGVSQSPSNKVTEKGKDVELRCDPISGHTALYWYRQSLGQGLEFLIYFQGNSAPDKSGLPSDRFSAERTGGSVSTLTIQRTQQEDSAVYLCASSPTRYRAKNIQYFGAGTRLSVL.

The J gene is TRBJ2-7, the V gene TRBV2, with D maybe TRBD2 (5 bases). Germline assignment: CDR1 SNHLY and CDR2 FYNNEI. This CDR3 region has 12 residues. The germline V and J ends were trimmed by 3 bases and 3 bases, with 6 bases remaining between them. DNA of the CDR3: TGTGCCAGCAGTGAGGGGAGCTACGAGCAGTACTTC. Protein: CASSEGSYEQYF.

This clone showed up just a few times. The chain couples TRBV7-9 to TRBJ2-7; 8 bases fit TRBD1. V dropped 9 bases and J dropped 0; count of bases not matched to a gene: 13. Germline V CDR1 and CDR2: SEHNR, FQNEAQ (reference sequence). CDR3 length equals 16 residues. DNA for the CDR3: TGTGCCAGTACTAATATGTGGACAGGGAGCTCCTACGAGCAGTACTTC. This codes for CASTNMWTGSSYEQYF.

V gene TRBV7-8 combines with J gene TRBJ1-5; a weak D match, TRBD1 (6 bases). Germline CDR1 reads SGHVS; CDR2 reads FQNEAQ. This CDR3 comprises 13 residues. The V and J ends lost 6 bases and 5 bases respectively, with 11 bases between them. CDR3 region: CASRNRVDQPQHF. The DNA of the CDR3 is TGTGCCAGCAGGAACAGGGTCGATCAGCCCCAGCATTTT.

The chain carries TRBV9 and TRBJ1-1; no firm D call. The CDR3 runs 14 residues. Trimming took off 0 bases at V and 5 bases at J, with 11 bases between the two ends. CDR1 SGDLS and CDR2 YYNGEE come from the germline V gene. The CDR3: CASSVGGTSTEAFF. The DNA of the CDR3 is TGTGCCAGCAGCGTAGGCGGCACCTCGACTGAAGCTTTCTTT.

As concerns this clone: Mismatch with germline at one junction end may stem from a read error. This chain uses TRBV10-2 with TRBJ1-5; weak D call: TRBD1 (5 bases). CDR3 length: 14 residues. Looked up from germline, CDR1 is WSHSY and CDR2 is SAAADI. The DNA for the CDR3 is TGCGCCAACAGTGAGTCAAGACAGAATCAGCCCCAGCATTTT. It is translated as CANSESRQNQPQHF.

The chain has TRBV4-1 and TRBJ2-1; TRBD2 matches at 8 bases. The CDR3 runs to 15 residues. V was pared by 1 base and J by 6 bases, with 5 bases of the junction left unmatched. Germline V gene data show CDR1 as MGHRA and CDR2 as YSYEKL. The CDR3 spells CASSQVAGGFNEQFF. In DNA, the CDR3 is TGCGCCAGCAGCCAAGTGGCGGGGGGTTTCAATGAGCAGTTCTTC.